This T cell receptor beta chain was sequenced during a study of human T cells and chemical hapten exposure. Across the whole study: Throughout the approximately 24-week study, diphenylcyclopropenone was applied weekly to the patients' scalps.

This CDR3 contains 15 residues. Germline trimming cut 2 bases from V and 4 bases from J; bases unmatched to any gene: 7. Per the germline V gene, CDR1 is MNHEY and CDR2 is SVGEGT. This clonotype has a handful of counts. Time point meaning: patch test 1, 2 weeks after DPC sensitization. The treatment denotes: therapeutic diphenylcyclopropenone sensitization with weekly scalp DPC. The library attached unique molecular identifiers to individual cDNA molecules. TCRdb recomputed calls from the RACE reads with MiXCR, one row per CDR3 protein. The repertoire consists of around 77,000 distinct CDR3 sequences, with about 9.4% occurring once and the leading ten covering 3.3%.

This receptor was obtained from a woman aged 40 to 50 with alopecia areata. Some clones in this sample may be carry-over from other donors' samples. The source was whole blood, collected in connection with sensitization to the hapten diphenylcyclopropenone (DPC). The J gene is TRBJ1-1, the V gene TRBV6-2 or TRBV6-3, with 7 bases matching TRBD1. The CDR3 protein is CASSYEGARVTEAFF. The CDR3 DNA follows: TGTGCCAGCAGTTACGAGGGGGCAAGAGTCACTGAAGCTTTCTTT.